This TCR beta chain was observed in a study of siplizumab effects on memory and regulatory T cells. Study-wide findings and caveats: The average Treg-derived proportion among mappable alloreactive CD4+ clones was roughly 70% with siplizumab versus 25% to 30% in controls.

Method: immunoSEQ multiplex PCR; TCRdb's copy keeps in-frame clones and lacks some. This sample has 95,000 to 100,000 clones; about nine tenths occur once, and the top ten carry more than 10%. The CDR3 is 13 residues long. Germline V gene data show CDR1 as ENHRY and CDR2 as SYGVKD. Trimming shortened V by 4 bases and J by 9 bases, and 14 bases separated the two germline ends. For this clone: Its antigen is as yet unknown.

The rearrangement links TRBV10-3 to TRBJ2-3; unclear D gene. The specimen was non-Treg CD4+ T cells sorted from blood. This clonotype originated in a human donor in good health. CDR3: CAISASPTRTQYF. The CDR3 DNA reads TGTGCCATCAGTGCCTCACCTACCCGAACGCAGTATTTT.